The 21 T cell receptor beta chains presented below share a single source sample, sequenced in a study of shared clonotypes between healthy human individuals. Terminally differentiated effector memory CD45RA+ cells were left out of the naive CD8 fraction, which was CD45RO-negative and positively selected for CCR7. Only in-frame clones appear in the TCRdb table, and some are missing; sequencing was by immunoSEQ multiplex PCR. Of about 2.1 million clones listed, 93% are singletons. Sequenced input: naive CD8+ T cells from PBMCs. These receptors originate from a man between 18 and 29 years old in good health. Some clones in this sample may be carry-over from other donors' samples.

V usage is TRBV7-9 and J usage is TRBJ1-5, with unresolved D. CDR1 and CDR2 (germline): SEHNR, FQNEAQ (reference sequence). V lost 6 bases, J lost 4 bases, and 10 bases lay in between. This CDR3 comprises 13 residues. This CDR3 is CASSGLGNQPQHF. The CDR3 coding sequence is TGTGCCAGCAGTGGTCTAGGTAATCAGCCCCAGCATTTT.

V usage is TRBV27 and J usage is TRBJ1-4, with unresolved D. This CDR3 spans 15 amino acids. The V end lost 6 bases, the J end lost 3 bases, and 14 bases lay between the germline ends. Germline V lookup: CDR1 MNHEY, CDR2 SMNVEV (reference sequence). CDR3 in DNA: TGTGCCAGCAGCCAAGCCGGCAGCCCTAATGAAAAACTGTTTTTT. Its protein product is CASSQAGSPNEKLFF.

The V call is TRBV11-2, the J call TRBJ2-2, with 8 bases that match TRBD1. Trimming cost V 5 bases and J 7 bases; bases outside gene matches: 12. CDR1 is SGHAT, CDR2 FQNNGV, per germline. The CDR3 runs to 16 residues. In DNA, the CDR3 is TGTGCCAGCAGCCTGAACCGGGACAGGTCCTTCGGGGAGCTGTTTTTT. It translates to CASSLNRDRSFGELFF.

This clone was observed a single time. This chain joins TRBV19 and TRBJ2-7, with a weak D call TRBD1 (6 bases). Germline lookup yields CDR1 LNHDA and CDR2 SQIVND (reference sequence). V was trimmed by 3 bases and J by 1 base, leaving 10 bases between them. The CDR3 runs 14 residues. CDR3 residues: CASSITGRSYEQYF. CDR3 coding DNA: TGTGCCAGTAGTATCACAGGGCGATCCTACGAGCAGTACTTC.

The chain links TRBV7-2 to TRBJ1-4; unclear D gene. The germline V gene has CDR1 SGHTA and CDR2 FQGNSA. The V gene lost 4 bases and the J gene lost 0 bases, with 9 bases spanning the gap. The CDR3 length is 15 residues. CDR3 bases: TGTGCCAGCAGCTCGAACACGGCAACTAATGAAAAACTGTTTTTT. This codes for CASSSNTATNEKLFF.

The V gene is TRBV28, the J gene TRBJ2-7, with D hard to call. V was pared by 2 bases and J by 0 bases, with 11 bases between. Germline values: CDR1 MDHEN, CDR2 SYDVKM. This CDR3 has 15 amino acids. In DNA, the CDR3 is TGTGCCAGCAGTTTAGGTCCAGGCGGCTCCTACGAGCAGTACTTC. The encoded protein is CASSLGPGGSYEQYF.

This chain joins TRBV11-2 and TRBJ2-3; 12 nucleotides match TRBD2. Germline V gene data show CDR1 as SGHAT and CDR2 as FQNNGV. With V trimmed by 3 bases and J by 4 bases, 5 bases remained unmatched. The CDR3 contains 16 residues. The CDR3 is CASSFLTSGSPDTQYF. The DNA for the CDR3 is TGTGCCAGCAGCTTCTTGACTAGCGGGAGCCCAGATACGCAGTATTTT. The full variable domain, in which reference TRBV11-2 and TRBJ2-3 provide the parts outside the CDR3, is EAGVAQSPRYKIIEKRQSVAFWCNPISGHATLYWYQQILGQGPKLLIQFQNNGVVDDSQLPKDRFSAERLKGVDSTLKIQPAKLEDSAVYLCASSFLTSGSPDTQYFGPGTRLTVL.

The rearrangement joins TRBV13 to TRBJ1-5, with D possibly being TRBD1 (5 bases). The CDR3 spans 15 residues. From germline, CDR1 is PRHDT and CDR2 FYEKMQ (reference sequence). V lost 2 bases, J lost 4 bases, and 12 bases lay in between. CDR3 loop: CASSLKGPGNQPQHF. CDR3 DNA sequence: TGTGCCAGCAGCTTAAAGGGACCCGGGAATCAGCCCCAGCATTTT.

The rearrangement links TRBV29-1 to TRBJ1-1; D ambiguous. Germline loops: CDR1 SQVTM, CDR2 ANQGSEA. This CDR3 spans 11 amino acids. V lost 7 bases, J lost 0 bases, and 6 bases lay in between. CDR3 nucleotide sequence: TGCAGCGCGGCTCTGAACACTGAAGCTTTCTTT. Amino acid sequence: CSAALNTEAFF.

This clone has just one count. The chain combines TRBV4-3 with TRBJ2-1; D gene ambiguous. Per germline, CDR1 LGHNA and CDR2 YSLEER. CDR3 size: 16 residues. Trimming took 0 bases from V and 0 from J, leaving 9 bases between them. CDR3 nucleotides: TGCGCCAGCAGCCAAGACGCCCGTAGCTCCTACAATGAGCAGTTCTTC. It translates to CASSQDARSSYNEQFF.

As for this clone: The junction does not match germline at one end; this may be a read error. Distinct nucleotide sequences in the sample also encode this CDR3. The CDR3 spells CASSQEGSSGTYEQYF. The CDR3 DNA reads as TGTGCCAGCAGCCAAGAGGGCTCTAGCGGGACCTACGAGCAATACTTC. The V gene is TRBV4-2, the J gene TRBJ2-7; 9 bases are a match to TRBD2. CDR1 is LGHNA, CDR2 YNFKEQ, per germline. The CDR3 contains 16 residues.

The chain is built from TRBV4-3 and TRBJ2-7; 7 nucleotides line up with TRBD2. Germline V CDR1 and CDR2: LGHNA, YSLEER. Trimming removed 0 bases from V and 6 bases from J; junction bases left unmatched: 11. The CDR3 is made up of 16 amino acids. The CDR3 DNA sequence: TGCGCCAGCAGCCAAGATGTTTCGCCAGGGAGGGCCGAGCAGTACTTC. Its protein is CASSQDVSPGRAEQYF.

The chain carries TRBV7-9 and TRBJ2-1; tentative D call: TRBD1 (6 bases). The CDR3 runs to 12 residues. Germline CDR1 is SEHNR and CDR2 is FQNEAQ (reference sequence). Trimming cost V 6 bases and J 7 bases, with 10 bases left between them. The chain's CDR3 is CASRGTPNEQFF. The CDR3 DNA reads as TGTGCCAGCAGGGGGACACCAAATGAGCAGTTCTTC.

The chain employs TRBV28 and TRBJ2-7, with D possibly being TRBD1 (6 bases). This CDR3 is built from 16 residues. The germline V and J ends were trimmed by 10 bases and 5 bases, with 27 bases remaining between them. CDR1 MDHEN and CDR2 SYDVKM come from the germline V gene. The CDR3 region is CATNQTPYTGSDEQYF. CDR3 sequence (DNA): TGTGCCACCAACCAGACTCCCTACACAGGGTCCGACGAGCAGTACTTC.

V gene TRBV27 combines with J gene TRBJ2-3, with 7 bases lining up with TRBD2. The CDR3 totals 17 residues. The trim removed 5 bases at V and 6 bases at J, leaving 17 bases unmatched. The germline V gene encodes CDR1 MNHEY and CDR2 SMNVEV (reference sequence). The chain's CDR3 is CASSQTGLIAPTDTQYF. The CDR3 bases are TGTGCCAGCAGTCAAACGGGACTAATAGCGCCTACGGATACGCAGTATTTT.

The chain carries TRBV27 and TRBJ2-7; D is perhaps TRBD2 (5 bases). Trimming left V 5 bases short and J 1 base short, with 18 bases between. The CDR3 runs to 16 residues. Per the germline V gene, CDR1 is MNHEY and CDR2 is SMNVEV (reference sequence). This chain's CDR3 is CASSPSIGDGSYEQYF. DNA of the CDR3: TGTGCCAGCAGTCCTTCAATCGGGGATGGGTCCTACGAGCAGTACTTC.

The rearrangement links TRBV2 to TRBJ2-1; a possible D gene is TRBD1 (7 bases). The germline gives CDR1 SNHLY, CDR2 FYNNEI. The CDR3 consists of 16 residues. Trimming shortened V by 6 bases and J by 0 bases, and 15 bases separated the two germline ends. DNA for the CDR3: TGTGCCAGCAGACGCAGGGGGGACAGCTCCTACAATGAGCAGTTCTTC. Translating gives CASRRRGDSSYNEQFF.

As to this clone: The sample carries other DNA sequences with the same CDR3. The CDR3 region has the DNA TGCAGCGTTGAGACAGGGCCCACCTACGAGCAGTACTTC. Translating gives CSVETGPTYEQYF. The V and J genes are TRBV29-1 and TRBJ2-7, with 7 bases aligning to TRBD1. J gave up 2 bases and V 3 bases, and 4 bases lay outside the gene matches. Germline assignment: CDR1 SQVTM and CDR2 ANQGSEA. The CDR3 extends over 13 amino acids.

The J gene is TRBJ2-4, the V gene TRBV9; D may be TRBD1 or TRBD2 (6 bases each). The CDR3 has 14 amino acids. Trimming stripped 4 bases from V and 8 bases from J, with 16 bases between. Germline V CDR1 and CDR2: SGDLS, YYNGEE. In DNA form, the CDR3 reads TGTGCCAGCAGCCCACTGGGGGGCGCAGACATTCAGTACTTC. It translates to CASSPLGGADIQYF.

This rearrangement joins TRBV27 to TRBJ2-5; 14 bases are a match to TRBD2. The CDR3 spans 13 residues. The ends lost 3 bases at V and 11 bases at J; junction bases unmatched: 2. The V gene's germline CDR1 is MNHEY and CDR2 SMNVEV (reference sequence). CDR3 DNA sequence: TGTGCCAGCAGTTTGGGACTAGCGGGGGCACAGTACTTC. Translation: CASSLGLAGAQYF.

CDR3 sequence (DNA): TGTGCCAGCAGTTTAAGGGGGATTGGGGGGAGGTATACGCAGTATTTT. It specifies CASSLRGIGGRYTQYF. The chain employs TRBV28 and TRBJ2-3; D is tentatively TRBD1 or TRBD2 (6 bases each). CDR3 length equals 16 residues. Per germline, CDR1 MDHEN and CDR2 SYDVKM. With 2 bases removed from V and 7 bases from J, the gap between germline ends came to 19 bases.